This is a list of T cell receptor beta chains from one sample in a study of blood T cell repertoires in COVID-19. Sequencing was performed with immunoSEQ multiplex PCR; in TCRdb, only in-frame clones are kept and a portion is missing. The sample gives about 440,000 clones, around 91% of which show up once; about 0.63% is in the top ten. Sequencing input: PBMCs or T cells enriched from blood (not recorded which). The receptors stem from a man in his late teens or twenties who had recovered from COVID-19. CDR3s include the opening cysteine and the closing phenylalanine or tryptophan. A D gene is named only where the DNA matches it firmly. Clone size is given for some rows only: seen once, a few or many times, or a class if the clone is expanded.

D gene	clone size	V gene	J gene	CDR3 DNA	CDR3 protein
NA	NA	TRBV19	TRBJ1-4	TGTGCCAGTAGTATAGTGGGCAATGAAAAACTGTTTTTT	CASSIVGNEKLFF
TRBD1	once	TRBV7-9	TRBJ1-2	TGTGCCAGCAGCTTTGGGACAGGGGTAAACTATGGCTACACCTTC	CASSFGTGVNYGYTF
NA	NA	TRBV12-2	TRBJ2-1	TGTGCAAGTCGCTTAAGATCCCCGGGACTAGCGGGAGGAAAATCCTACAATGAGCAGTTCTTC	CASRLRSPGLAGGKSYNEQFF
NA	once	TRBV6-5	TRBJ2-2	TGTGCCAGCATAGGCAGGTGGAACACCGGGGAGCTGTTTTTT	CASIGRWNTGELFF
NA	NA	TRBV5-1	TRBJ2-2	TGCGCCAGCAGCCCGGAGGGACTTAACACCGGGGAGCTGTTTTTT	CASSPEGLNTGELFF
TRBD1	NA	TRBV7-9	TRBJ1-6	TGTGCCAGCAGTTCCTCAACAGGGGGCCGGAATTCACCCCTCCACTTT	CASSSSTGGRNSPLHF
TRBD1	NA	TRBV19	TRBJ1-5	TGTGCCAGTAGCGGGGGACAGGACAATCAGCCCCAGCATTTT	CASSGGQDNQPQHF
NA	NA	TRBV3-1/TRBV3-2	TRBJ2-7	TGTGCCAGCAGCCAAGATATTGGCGGGTCTAGTGGGGCCTACGAGCAGTACTTC	CASSQDIGGSSGAYEQYF
TRBD1	NA	TRBV5-4	TRBJ1-2	TGTGCCAGCACTCCAGGGACAGGGGAAGGCTACACCTTC	CASTPGTGEGYTF
TRBD1	NA	TRBV27	TRBJ1-5	TGTGCCAGCAGTGCGGACAGGGGCCCCAATCAGCCCCAGCATTTT	CASSADRGPNQPQHF
TRBD1	once	TRBV2	TRBJ1-5	TGTGCCAGCAGTGAGGGGACAGGCCCCAATCAGCCCCAGCATTTT	CASSEGTGPNQPQHF
NA	NA	TRBV27	TRBJ1-5	TGTGCCAGCAGTCCCGGGAGCAATCAGCCCCAGCATTTT	CASSPGSNQPQHF
NA	NA	TRBV3-1/TRBV3-2	TRBJ2-7	TGTGCCAGCACCGGTAACCCCTACGAGCAGTACTTC	CASTGNPYEQYF
TRBD2	once	TRBV11-2	TRBJ2-4	TGTGCCAGCAGCGCAGCGGGACTAGCGGCCTCTGGCATTCAGTACTTC	CASSAAGLAASGIQYF
NA	NA	TRBV6-1	TRBJ1-1	TGTGCCAGCAGTGAAGGAAAGGGGAGGACTGAAGCTTTCTTT	CASSEGKGRTEAFF
NA	NA	TRBV2	TRBJ1-6	TGTGCCAGCAGTGATTCCATTAATTCACCCCTCCACTTT	CASSDSINSPLHF
NA	NA	TRBV19	TRBJ2-3	TGTGCCAGTAGTATGCGACAGGTGGCAGATACGCAGTATTTT	CASSMRQVADTQYF
TRBD2	NA	TRBV24-1	TRBJ2-3	TGTGCCACCAGTGATCCGTCCTTACTAGCGGGAGTAGGTCCAGATACGCAGTATTTT	CATSDPSLLAGVGPDTQYF
NA	NA	TRBV15	TRBJ1-3	TGTGCCGTGCGTAGGGGTTCCTCTGGAAACACCATATATTTT	CAVRRGSSGNTIYF
NA	many	TRBV7-3	TRBJ1-1	TGTGCCAGCAGCTCTAGAAGGGAGGGCCAAGCTTTCTTT	CASSSRREGQAFF
TRBD2	NA	TRBV11-2	TRBJ2-1	TGTGCCAGCAGCTCCAGACTAGCGGGGCCCCTCACTGAGCAGTTCTTC	CASSSRLAGPLTEQFF
TRBD1	NA	TRBV6-5	TRBJ2-2	TGTGCCAGCCAGGGGGCACGCACCGGGGAGCTGTTTTTT	CASQGARTGELFF
TRBD1	NA	TRBV2	TRBJ1-5	TGTGCCAGCAGTGAACAGGGACAGGGCAATCAGCCCCAGCATTTT	CASSEQGQGNQPQHF
NA	NA	TRBV2	TRBJ1-5	TGTGCCAGCAGTGAAGAAAGCGGAAACAATCAGCCCCAGCATTTT	CASSEESGNNQPQHF
TRBD2	NA	TRBV27	TRBJ2-3	TGTGCCAGCATTGATAGCGGGAGGGCCACAGATACGCAGTATTTT	CASIDSGRATDTQYF
TRBD2	once	TRBV6-1	TRBJ2-7	TGTGCCAGCAGTGAGCTAGCGGTCGAGCAGTACTTC	CASSELAVEQYF
NA	NA	TRBV9	TRBJ1-6	TGTGCCAGCAGCGTAGCCGGAGACTCACCCCTCCACTTT	CASSVAGDSPLHF
NA	NA	TRBV28	TRBJ1-5	TGTGCCAGCAGTCCTGTAGGATTCCGGGGGAATCAGCCCCAGCATTTT	CASSPVGFRGNQPQHF
TRBD2	NA	TRBV11-3	TRBJ2-5	TGTGCCAGCAGCTTAGATGGAGCGGGGAAGACCCAGTACTTC	CASSLDGAGKTQYF